This T cell receptor beta chain was sequenced in a study of shared clonotypes between healthy human individuals. Generated by immunoSEQ multiplex PCR, the TCRdb table keeps only in-frame clones and is missing some. The sample yields around 500,000 clones, around 78% seen once. V was shortened by 3 bases and J by 6 bases, with 20 bases between the two germline ends. CDR1 and CDR2 from the germline V gene are MDHEN and SYDVKM. The CDR3 totals 16 residues. V gene TRBV28 combines with J gene TRBJ1-1; tentatively, D is TRBD1 (5 bases). The sample taken for sequencing was PBMCs. The receptor comes from a woman in her thirties or forties in good health. Some clones in this sample may be carry-over from other donors' samples. CDR3 nucleotides: TGTGCCAGCAGTTTGGGTTCACCGGGGCTGGTGGCTGAAGCTTTCTTT. Its translation is CASSLGSPGLVAEAFF.